This T cell receptor beta chain originates from a study of STAT3 mutations in large granular lymphocyte leukemia. Concerning this clone itself: Its antigen is unidentified.

General study results and limits: Every T-cell large granular lymphocyte leukemia patient had at least one immunodominant TCR beta clonotype. A small but highly pathogenic clone may have been missed. After therapy, 6 of 18 patients switched clonotypes, all new clones STAT3 wild type. Differing intervals and regimens complicate linking therapy response to clone burden.

TCRdb's copy holds only in-frame clones and misses some; the assay was immunoSEQ multiplex PCR. The sample includes tens of thousands of clones, approximately 94% of them seen just once. The clonotype was recovered from a man between 40 and 49 years old with T-cell large granular lymphocyte leukemia. Some clones in this sample may be carry-over from other donors' samples. The material sequenced was peripheral blood mononuclear cells.

The chain's CDR3 is CASGLGLYEQYF. For the CDR3, the DNA is TGTGCTAGTGGTTTAGGGCTTTACGAGCAGTACTTC. The V call is TRBV12-5, the J call TRBJ2-7; D remains unclear. The CDR3 has 12 amino acids. The ends were cut back, 3 bases at V and 4 bases at J, with 7 bases in the middle. Germline CDR1 and CDR2: LGHNT and FRNRAP.